This TCR beta chain was sequenced in a study of T cell clones after liver transplantation. Looking at the study overall: Without induction therapy, subjects received standard immunosuppression until 12-24 months post-transplant. Study results and caveats: The donor-reactive repertoire was only partly measurable in two subjects, lacking donor cells.

The table came from immunoSEQ multiplex PCR; TCRdb's copy has only in-frame clones and leaves some out. Found here are about 45,000 clones, more than 70% of them singletons; the top ten hold less than 2.5%. From germline, CDR1 is SNHLY and CDR2 FYNNEI. This CDR3 has 12 residues. About this clone: As yet, its antigen is unknown. Its ends do not fully match the called genes, so a read error is possible.

The chain has TRBV2 and TRBJ2-7, with 8 bases fitting TRBD1. This sequence was found in a human patient who received a liver transplant. The graft donor may have given rise to some T cells. The sequencing used CD4+ T cells from blood, collected 24 months after liver transplant. The CDR3 region is CASTTTQQGERF. CDR3 nucleotide sequence: TGTGCCAGCACAACTACTCAACAGGGGGAGCGGTTC.